The next 4 T cell receptor beta chains were all read from a single sample in a study of blood T cell repertoires in COVID-19. Here immunoSEQ multiplex PCR was the method, and the copy in TCRdb shows in-frame clones only, minus some. The profile shows around 250,000 clones, around 89% of them singletons. Sequencing was carried out using PBMCs or T cells enriched from blood (not recorded which). These receptors originate from a woman aged 40 to 55 with acute COVID-19.

The chain combines TRBV9 with TRBJ1-1; D is undetermined. V was pared by 0 bases and J by 5 bases, with 14 bases between. There are 15 residues in the CDR3. Germline CDR1 SGDLS, CDR2 YYNGEE. CDR3 sequence reads: CASSVGDGRVTEAFF. The CDR3 nucleotides are TGTGCCAGCAGCGTAGGTGACGGGCGGGTGACTGAAGCTTTCTTT.

This sequence joins TRBV4-1 and TRBJ2-2; D is perhaps TRBD1 (5 bases). Germline CDR1 is MGHRA and CDR2 is YSYEKL. This CDR3 is 15 amino acids long. V lost 4 bases and J 4 bases, leaving 13 bases between the germline ends. CDR3 coding DNA: TGCGCCAGCAGCCGCAGGGAAGTTAGCACCGGGGAGCTGTTTTTT. Translating it yields CASSRREVSTGELFF.

The rearrangement uses TRBV5-1 and TRBJ2-5; 7 bases agree with TRBD1. The CDR3 consists of 16 residues. Germline CDR1 is SGHRS and CDR2 is YFSETQ. V gave up 3 bases and J gave up 3 bases; unmatched junction bases: 11. CDR3 protein: CASSSHRGEGKETQYF. Written as DNA, the CDR3 is TGCGCCAGCAGCTCCCACAGGGGCGAAGGGAAAGAGACCCAGTACTTC.

This clone was detected only a few times. This chain uses TRBV5-1 with TRBJ1-5, with 7 bases identical to TRBD1. From germline, CDR1 is SGHRS and CDR2 YFSETQ. The CDR3 runs 17 residues. The V and J ends lost 8 bases and 4 bases, in that order; junction bases with no gene match: 18. DNA of the CDR3: TGCGCCAGGATCAGACAGGGCACGCAAAGGGAGAATCAGCCCCAGCATTTT. The encoded protein is CARIRQGTQRENQPQHF.